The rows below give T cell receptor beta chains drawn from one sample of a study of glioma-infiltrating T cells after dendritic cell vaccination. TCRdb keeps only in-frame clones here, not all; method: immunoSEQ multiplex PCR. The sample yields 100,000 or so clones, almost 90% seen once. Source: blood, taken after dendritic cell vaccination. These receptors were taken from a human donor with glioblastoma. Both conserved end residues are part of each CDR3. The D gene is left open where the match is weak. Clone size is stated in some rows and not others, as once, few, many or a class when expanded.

CDR3 protein: CASSQDGRTYEQYF; CDR3 DNA: TGCGCCAGCAGCCAAGACGGGAGAACCTACGAGCAGTACTTC; CDR3 length: 14; V gene: TRBV4-1; J gene: TRBJ2-7; clone size: once; D gene: .
CDR3 protein: CASSQDLGGPGELFF; CDR3 DNA: TGCGCCAGCAGCCAAGATCTCGGGGGGCCCGGGGAGCTGTTTTTT; CDR3 length: 15; V gene: TRBV4-1; J gene: TRBJ2-2; clone size: .; D gene: .
CDR3 protein: CASSPPGTRTVELFF; CDR3 DNA: TGTGCCAGCAGTCCTCCCGGGACTAGAACCGTGGAGCTGTTTTTT; CDR3 length: 15; V gene: TRBV27; J gene: TRBJ2-2; clone size: .; D gene: TRBD2
CDR3 protein: CSVATPLTSGRNLEQYF; CDR3 DNA: TGCAGCGTTGCAACCCCCTTGACTAGCGGGAGGAATCTCGAGCAGTACTTC; CDR3 length: 17; V gene: TRBV29-1; J gene: TRBJ2-7; clone size: .; D gene: TRBD2
CDR3 protein: CASRPDRGIGNTIYF; CDR3 DNA: TGTGCCAGCAGACCCGACAGGGGAATTGGAAACACCATATATTTT; CDR3 length: 15; V gene: TRBV7-9; J gene: TRBJ1-3; clone size: .; D gene: TRBD1
CDR3 protein: CASSPGTRGYGYTF; CDR3 DNA: TGTGCCAGCTCACCAGGGACAAGGGGCTATGGCTACACCTTC; CDR3 length: 14; V gene: TRBV18; J gene: TRBJ1-2; clone size: .; D gene: .
CDR3 protein: CASRRGGGYTF; CDR3 DNA: TGTGCCAGCAGACGGGGAGGTGGCTACACCTTC; CDR3 length: 11; V gene: TRBV6-5; J gene: TRBJ1-2; clone size: .; D gene: .
CDR3 protein: CASTAGHSGANVLTF; CDR3 DNA: TGTGCCAGCACAGCAGGCCACTCTGGGGCCAACGTCCTGACTTTC; CDR3 length: 15; V gene: TRBV6-1; J gene: TRBJ2-6; clone size: .; D gene: .
CDR3 protein: CASSESRGVYEQFF; CDR3 DNA: TGTGCCAGCAGTGAATCGCGGGGGGTTTATGAGCAGTTCTTC; CDR3 length: 14; V gene: TRBV2; J gene: TRBJ2-1; clone size: .; D gene: TRBD2
CDR3 protein: CASSLWNAGDHEQYF; CDR3 DNA: TGTGCCAGCAGCTTATGGAATGCAGGGGATCACGAGCAGTACTTC; CDR3 length: 15; V gene: TRBV7-9; J gene: TRBJ2-7; clone size: .; D gene: .
CDR3 protein: CASSPDRGLETQYF; CDR3 DNA: TGTGCCAGCAGTCCTGACAGGGGGTTGGAGACCCAGTACTTC; CDR3 length: 14; V gene: TRBV27; J gene: TRBJ2-5; clone size: .; D gene: TRBD1
CDR3 protein: CASSNQGDEQFF; CDR3 DNA: TGTGCCAGTAGTAACCAGGGTGATGAGCAGTTCTTC; CDR3 length: 12; V gene: TRBV19; J gene: TRBJ2-1; clone size: .; D gene: .
CDR3 protein: CASSSQGGGTYYEQYF; CDR3 DNA: TGTGCCAGCAGTTCCCAGGGAGGGGGGACCTACTACGAGCAGTACTTC; CDR3 length: 16; V gene: TRBV6-6; J gene: TRBJ2-7; clone size: .; D gene: .
CDR3 protein: CASSQGLAYEQFF; CDR3 DNA: TGCGCCAGCAGCCAAGGACTAGCCTATGAGCAGTTCTTC; CDR3 length: 13; V gene: TRBV4-1; J gene: TRBJ2-1; clone size: .; D gene: TRBD2
CDR3 protein: CASRTGVGNQPQHF; CDR3 DNA: TGTGCCAGCAGGACAGGGGTCGGCAATCAGCCCCAGCATTTT; CDR3 length: 14; V gene: TRBV6-1; J gene: TRBJ1-5; clone size: .; D gene: TRBD1
CDR3 protein: CASSLGTSGAYEQYF; CDR3 DNA: TGTGCCAGTAGTCTCGGGACTAGCGGGGCCTACGAGCAGTACTTC; CDR3 length: 15; V gene: TRBV19; J gene: TRBJ2-7; clone size: .; D gene: TRBD2
CDR3 protein: CASVTGGGNTEAFF; CDR3 DNA: TGTGCCAGCGTCACAGGGGGCGGGAACACTGAAGCTTTCTTT; CDR3 length: 14; V gene: TRBV6-1; J gene: TRBJ1-1; clone size: .; D gene: TRBD1
CDR3 protein: CASGSLGGTEAFF; CDR3 DNA: TGTGCTAGTGGTTCCCTGGGAGGCACTGAAGCTTTCTTT; CDR3 length: 13; V gene: TRBV12-5; J gene: TRBJ1-1; clone size: once; D gene: .
CDR3 protein: CASSLYARIGADTQYF; CDR3 DNA: TGTGCCAGCAGCTTGTACGCTAGGATTGGCGCAGATACGCAGTATTTT; CDR3 length: 16; V gene: TRBV5-8; J gene: TRBJ2-3; clone size: .; D gene: .
CDR3 protein: CASSPWTSGGNEQYF; CDR3 DNA: TGTGCCAGCAGCCCCTGGACTAGCGGGGGAAACGAGCAGTACTTC; CDR3 length: 15; V gene: TRBV7-2; J gene: TRBJ2-7; clone size: .; D gene: TRBD2
CDR3 protein: CASSVGTRSSGNTIYF; CDR3 DNA: TGTGCCAGCAGCGTCGGGACACGAAGCTCTGGAAACACCATATATTTT; CDR3 length: 16; V gene: TRBV9; J gene: TRBJ1-3; clone size: once; D gene: .
CDR3 protein: CASSQATGSGSQGQYF; CDR3 DNA: TGTGCCAGCAGCCAAGCTACCGGTAGCGGGAGTCAGGGGCAGTATTTT; CDR3 length: 16; V gene: TRBV14; J gene: TRBJ2-3; clone size: .; D gene: TRBD2
CDR3 protein: CASSLGTGGNQPQHF; CDR3 DNA: TGCGCCAGCAGCCTTGGGACCGGGGGGAATCAGCCCCAGCATTTT; CDR3 length: 15; V gene: TRBV4-1; J gene: TRBJ1-5; clone size: .; D gene: .
CDR3 protein: CAWSSQGGEQYF; CDR3 DNA: TGTGCCTGGAGTTCCCAGGGAGGCGAGCAGTACTTC; CDR3 length: 12; V gene: TRBV30; J gene: TRBJ2-7; clone size: .; D gene: .
CDR3 protein: CASRPYWSTGELFF; CDR3 DNA: TGTGCCAGCAGACCATATTGGAGCACCGGGGAGCTGTTTTTT; CDR3 length: 14; V gene: TRBV27; J gene: TRBJ2-2; clone size: few; D gene: .
CDR3 protein: CASSGQVNTEAFF; CDR3 DNA: TGTGCCAGCAGTGGGCAGGTGAACACTGAAGCTTTCTTT; CDR3 length: 13; V gene: TRBV6-1; J gene: TRBJ1-1; clone size: .; D gene: .
CDR3 protein: CASSAGTGGSGQPQHF; CDR3 DNA: TGTGCCAGCAGCGCCGGGACAGGGGGTTCGGGACAGCCCCAGCATTTT; CDR3 length: 16; V gene: TRBV9; J gene: TRBJ1-5; clone size: .; D gene: TRBD1
CDR3 protein: CASSLRTGNNSPLHF; CDR3 DNA: TGTGCCAGCAGCTTGAGGACAGGGAACAATTCACCCCTCCACTTT; CDR3 length: 15; V gene: TRBV7-9; J gene: TRBJ1-6; clone size: .; D gene: TRBD1
CDR3 protein: CASSQEGTSGGAADTQYF; CDR3 DNA: TGTGCCAGCAGCCAAGAAGGTACTAGCGGGGGGGCCGCAGATACGCAGTATTTT; CDR3 length: 18; V gene: TRBV4-2; J gene: TRBJ2-3; clone size: .; D gene: TRBD2
CDR3 protein: CASSMGRTAEAFF; CDR3 DNA: TGTGCCAGCAGCATGGGGAGAACGGCTGAAGCTTTCTTT; CDR3 length: 13; V gene: TRBV11-1; J gene: TRBJ1-1; clone size: .; D gene: .
CDR3 protein: CASSYSGRTSTDTQYF; CDR3 DNA: TGTGCCAGCAGTTACTCGGGGCGAACTAGCACAGATACGCAGTATTTT; CDR3 length: 16; V gene: TRBV6-5; J gene: TRBJ2-3; clone size: .; D gene: .
CDR3 protein: CASTTTRQGNEKLFF; CDR3 DNA: TGTGCCAGCACCACCACCAGACAGGGGAATGAAAAACTGTTTTTT; CDR3 length: 15; V gene: TRBV6-6; J gene: TRBJ1-4; clone size: .; D gene: TRBD1
CDR3 protein: CASSLMTGSPSYEQYF; CDR3 DNA: TGTGCCAGCAGCTTGATGACAGGTTCCCCTTCCTACGAGCAGTACTTC; CDR3 length: 16; V gene: TRBV5-4; J gene: TRBJ2-7; clone size: .; D gene: .
CDR3 protein: CASSEFGRETGYEQYF; CDR3 DNA: TGTGCCAGCAGTGAATTCGGGCGGGAGACGGGGTACGAGCAGTACTTC; CDR3 length: 16; V gene: TRBV2; J gene: TRBJ2-7; clone size: .; D gene: TRBD2
CDR3 protein: CASSFGQVGSPLHF; CDR3 DNA: TGCGCCAGCAGCTTCGGCCAGGTCGGCTCACCCCTCCACTTT; CDR3 length: 14; V gene: TRBV5-1; J gene: TRBJ1-6; clone size: .; D gene: .
CDR3 protein: CASRLAGGPNEQFF; CDR3 DNA: TGTGCCAGCAGACTAGCGGGGGGGCCTAATGAGCAGTTCTTC; CDR3 length: 14; V gene: TRBV27; J gene: TRBJ2-1; clone size: .; D gene: TRBD2
CDR3 protein: CASSLVQGDTGELFF; CDR3 DNA: TGTGCCAGCAGCTTGGTGCAGGGGGACACCGGGGAGCTGTTTTTT; CDR3 length: 15; V gene: TRBV5-4; J gene: TRBJ2-2; clone size: .; D gene: TRBD1
CDR3 protein: CATSRDYTAGETQYF; CDR3 DNA: TGTGCCACCAGCAGAGATTATACCGCCGGAGAGACCCAGTACTTC; CDR3 length: 15; V gene: TRBV15; J gene: TRBJ2-5; clone size: .; D gene: .
CDR3 protein: CASSRNSQGAGTEAFF; CDR3 DNA: TGCGCCAGCAGCAGAAACTCACAGGGGGCGGGCACTGAAGCTTTCTTT; CDR3 length: 16; V gene: TRBV5-1; J gene: TRBJ1-1; clone size: .; D gene: TRBD1
CDR3 protein: CAISAGTSGGKVYNEQFF; CDR3 DNA: TGTGCCATCAGCGCCGGGACTAGCGGGGGGAAGGTATACAATGAGCAGTTCTTC; CDR3 length: 18; V gene: TRBV10-3; J gene: TRBJ2-1; clone size: .; D gene: TRBD2
CDR3 protein: CASSEPGLAGRAEEQFF; CDR3 DNA: TGCGCCAGCAGTGAGCCCGGGCTAGCGGGTCGCGCTGAAGAGCAGTTCTTC; CDR3 length: 17; V gene: TRBV10-1; J gene: TRBJ2-1; clone size: .; D gene: TRBD2
CDR3 protein: CASRGRDRGYEQYF; CDR3 DNA: TGTGCCAGCAGAGGGCGAGACAGGGGCTACGAGCAGTACTTC; CDR3 length: 14; V gene: TRBV28; J gene: TRBJ2-7; clone size: .; D gene: TRBD1